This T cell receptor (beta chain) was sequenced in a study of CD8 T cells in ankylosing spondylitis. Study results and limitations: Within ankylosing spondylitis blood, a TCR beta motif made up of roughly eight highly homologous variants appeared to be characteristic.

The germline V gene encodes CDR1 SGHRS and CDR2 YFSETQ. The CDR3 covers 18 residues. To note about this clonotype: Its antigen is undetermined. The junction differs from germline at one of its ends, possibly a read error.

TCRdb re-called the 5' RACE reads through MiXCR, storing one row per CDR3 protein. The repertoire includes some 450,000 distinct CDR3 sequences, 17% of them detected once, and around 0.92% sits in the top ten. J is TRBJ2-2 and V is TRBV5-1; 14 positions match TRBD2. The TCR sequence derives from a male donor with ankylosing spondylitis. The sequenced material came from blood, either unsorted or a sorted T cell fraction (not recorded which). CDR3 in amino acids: CASRRPGLAGVNAGELFF. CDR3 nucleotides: TGCGCCAGCAGGCGGCCGGGACTAGCGGGGGTGAACGCCGGGGAGCTGTTTTTT.